The T cell receptor (beta chain) under discussion was sequenced for a study of OX40 agonist ivuxolimab in advanced cancers. Study-level findings and limits: Antigens targeted by the expanded peripheral T cells were not determined. CD8+ T cells (on average) carried more expanded clones than CD4+ T cells.

Details on this clone: Its antigen is unknown.

V was pared by 3 bases and J by 7 bases, with 11 bases between. This CDR3 comprises 13 residues. The germline V gene encodes CDR1 SGHRS and CDR2 YFSETQ. The table came from immunoSEQ multiplex PCR; TCRdb's copy has only in-frame clones and leaves some out. Seen here are over 25,000 clones, roughly 87% observed once, and the top ten hold 58%. The starting material was CD4+ or CD8+ T cells sorted from blood, obtained in a trial of the OX40 agonist ivuxolimab. This clonotype originated in an adult with an advanced solid tumor such as melanoma, head and neck, liver or kidney cancer. The V gene is TRBV5-1, the J gene TRBJ2-1; D is perhaps TRBD2 (5 bases). For the CDR3, the DNA is TGCGCCAGCAGCTCCGGACTGGTTAATGAGCAGTTCTTC. Encoded protein: CASSSGLVNEQFF.